Here is one T cell receptor beta chain with its context. Its antigen is not known. Being one base from a much bigger clone, this may be a read error. The data belong to a study of molecular identifiers for immune sequencing clone quantification. Study outcomes and limitations: The share of molecules held by clones above 20 RNA copies was over 98% in effector cells and under 1% in naive cells.

The V end lost 5 bases, the J end lost 2 bases, and 13 bases lay between the germline ends. The CDR3 length is 15 residues. The germline CDR1 and CDR2 sequences are MNHEY and SVGAGI. The use of previously described methods and listed TCR primers produced the bulk TCR libraries. TCRdb analysed the PCR reads with MiXCR anew, one entry per CDR3 protein. The sample yields about 640,000 distinct CDR3 sequences, about 20% seen once. Preparation of naive CD8 libraries involved roughly 19,000 to 1,100,000 sorted cells and 10%, 30% or 50% RNA. Sequencing was done on a sample of naive CD8+ T cells from blood, with Jurkat cell RNA spiked in. Subset meaning: FACS-sorted CD8+CD4-CCR7+CD45RA+ naive T cells. This sequence was found in a human donor in good health. Some libraries in this study had Jurkat cell RNA spiked in. J is TRBJ2-1 and V is TRBV6-5; a possible D gene is TRBD1 (6 bases). The CDR3 DNA follows: TGTGCCAGCAGTACGGGACACAGCCCCTACAATGAGCAGTTCTTC. Amino acid sequence: CASSTGHSPYNEQFF.